This T cell receptor beta chain was sequenced in a study of Graves' ophthalmopathy and Graves' hyperthyroidism. What supplied the PBMCs was roughly 10 ml of fresh peripheral blood. The V gene end was trimmed by 2 bases and the J gene end by 5 bases; junction bases not matched to a gene: 5. Germline V CDR1 and CDR2: DFQATT, SNEGSKA (reference sequence). There are 15 residues in the CDR3. General study points: Both an approximately 69% sensitivity and an approximately 76% specificity characterized the model's predictions of ophthalmopathy progression.

Transcripts of RNA were the source for amplifying TCR beta CDR3 regions. HTBI primers primed a first-round RT-PCR, and a second-round multiplex PCR followed. TCRdb re-derived calls from the multiplex PCR reads in MiXCR, one entry per CDR3 protein. The data hold about 480,000 distinct CDR3 sequences, with approximately 15% observed a single time. There are many counts of this clonotype. Its target is unknown. The chain recombines TRBV20-1 with TRBJ2-2; TRBD2 aligns across 10 bases. Material: blood. The sequence derives from a woman in her 30s with Graves' ophthalmopathy. The CDR3 nucleotides are TGCAGTGCTAGATTCCGGACTAGCGGAACCGGGGAGCTGTTTTTT. It encodes CSARFRTSGTGELFF.